The following is a T cell receptor (beta chain) sequence with its context. Its antigen is not identified. TCRB transcripts that were expressed got sequenced, as all of the isolated RNA had been reverse transcribed. Sequencing used immunoSEQ multiplex PCR; TCRdb keeps in-frame clones, though not all of them. Here the sample spans roughly 310,000 clones, about 11% being singletons. Losses at the gene ends were 8 bases for V and 2 bases for J; bases not matched to a gene: 5. Germline CDR1 GTSNPN, CDR2 SVGIG (reference sequence). This CDR3 has 12 residues. The data derive from a study of beta chain features in type 1 diabetes. Broader study findings: Sequencing the cDNA could make cells with high TCR expression show up more than they should. The study found moderately but significantly shorter TCRB CDR3s in all four CD4+ subsets of Type 1 diabetes patients. The question left open here concerned HLA type influencing TCRB rearrangement.

This clonotype was sampled from a woman in her 30s in good health. The sample comprised naive CD4+ T cells from blood. The J gene is TRBJ2-5, the V gene TRBV30, with 7 bases aligning to TRBD1. CDR3 amino acids: CARTGAQETQYF. DNA for the CDR3: TGTGCCCGAACAGGGGCACAAGAGACCCAGTACTTC.